The rows below give T cell receptor beta chains drawn from one sample of a study of cytomegalovirus exposure and HLA in healthy donors. Method: immunoSEQ multiplex PCR; TCRdb's copy keeps in-frame clones and lacks some. The table has roughly 140,000 clones, 90% to 95% seen once. Sequenced material: PBMCs. These receptors were obtained from a man aged 18 to 29 in good health and CMV-seronegative. Both conserved end residues are part of each CDR3. A D gene is named only where the DNA matches it firmly. Clone size is stated in some rows and not others, as once, few, many or a class when expanded.

d_gene | j_gene | abundance | v_gene | CDR3nt | CDR3aa
. | TRBJ2-6 | . | TRBV4-3 | TGCGCCAGCAGCCTTCAACAGGGTGCTGGGGCCAACGTCCTGACTTTC | CASSLQQGAGANVLTF
TRBD2 | TRBJ2-1 | . | TRBV6-5 | TGTGCCAGCAGTGGACTAGCGGGCTACAATGAGCAGTTCTTC | CASSGLAGYNEQFF
TRBD1 | TRBJ2-6 | . | TRBV9 | TGTGCCAGCACCGGGACAGGGGTATCTGGGGCCAACGTCCTGACTTTC | CASTGTGVSGANVLTF
. | TRBJ1-1 | . | TRBV4-3 | TGCGCCAGCAGCCAAGCAGGTAACACTGAAGCTTTCTTT | CASSQAGNTEAFF
. | TRBJ1-1 | . | TRBV18 | TGTGCCAGCTCACCGCTGGCAGGGGTGAACACTGAAGCTTTCTTT | CASSPLAGVNTEAFF
. | TRBJ1-1 | once | TRBV6-5 | TGTGCCAGCACAGGGCAGGGGCCTTTAGGGGAAGCTTTCTTT | CASTGQGPLGEAFF
. | TRBJ1-4 | . | TRBV5-5 | TGTGCCAGCAGCTTGGCCGCAGTTGAAAAACTGTTTTTT | CASSLAAVEKLFF
. | TRBJ1-5 | . | TRBV6-1 | TGTGCCAGCGGGGAGGGATATAGCAATCAGCCCCAGCATTTT | CASGEGYSNQPQHF
. | TRBJ2-1 | . | TRBV29-1 | TGCAGCGTTGAAGTAGCGGAGGCGAAGCAGTTCTTC | CSVEVAEAKQFF
TRBD2 | TRBJ2-1 | . | TRBV9 | TGTGCCAGCCGTCCTAGCGGAAGCTCCTACAATGAGCAGTTCTTC | CASRPSGSSYNEQFF
TRBD1 | TRBJ1-5 | . | TRBV6-1 | TGTGCCAGCAGTAAGACAGGGTTGCAGCCCCAGCATTTT | CASSKTGLQPQHF
. | TRBJ1-4 | . | TRBV9 | TGTGCCAGCAGCGTAGGGGGGACAATTGCAACTAATGAAAAACTGTTTTTT | CASSVGGTIATNEKLFF
TRBD2 | TRBJ2-7 | . | TRBV6-5 | TGTGCCAGCAGTTACGGTTCTAGCGGAGGGTACGAGCAGTACTTC | CASSYGSSGGYEQYF
. | TRBJ1-2 | few | TRBV27 | TGTGCCAGCAGGATCAGCGGGACTAACTATGGCTACACCTTC | CASRISGTNYGYTF
. | TRBJ1-4 | . | TRBV5-4 | TGTGCCAGCAGCTTCAGGCCAACTAATGAAAAACTGTTTTTT | CASSFRPTNEKLFF
. | TRBJ1-5 | . | TRBV19 | TGTGCCAGTAGTATAGATGGGGACACACGGGGCAATCAGCCCCAGCATTTT | CASSIDGDTRGNQPQHF
. | TRBJ1-4 | . | TRBV2 | TGTGCCAGCAGTGAAGTTTTGCGGGGAAAACTGTTTTTT | CASSEVLRGKLFF
. | TRBJ1-4 | . | TRBV6-6 | TGTGCCAGCTTTGGGGGGGCAGGTGAAAAACTGTTTTTT | CASFGGAGEKLFF
. | TRBJ2-3 | . | TRBV5-4 | TGTGCCAGCAGCCCACGTTATGGCGGGGGCACGGATACGCAGTATTTT | CASSPRYGGGTDTQYF
TRBD2 | TRBJ2-2 | many | TRBV5-1 | TGCGCCAGCAGCTTGGTTGGACTAGCAAGCGGGGAGCTGTTTTTT | CASSLVGLASGELFF
TRBD1 | TRBJ1-4 | . | TRBV6-5 | TGTGCCAGCAGTTACTCGGGGACAGGGAATGAAAAACTGTTTTTT | CASSYSGTGNEKLFF
. | TRBJ2-2 | . | TRBV9 | TGTGCCAGCAGCGTGACCACCGGGGACACCGGGGAGCTGTTTTTT | CASSVTTGDTGELFF
. | TRBJ2-3 | . | TRBV4-3 | TGCGCCAGCAGCCGGCTCGGCGGCACCACAGATACGCAGTATTTT | CASSRLGGTTDTQYF
. | TRBJ2-5 | . | TRBV6-6 | TGTGCCAGCAGTTACAGAAGACAGCCCCAGTACTTC | CASSYRRQPQYF
. | TRBJ2-3 | few | TRBV9 | TGTGCCAGCAGCGTAGCTACAGATACGCAGTATTTT | CASSVATDTQYF
. | TRBJ2-1 | . | TRBV5-4 | TGTGCCAGCAGCCCCTATGGCGGGGGCCCTAGGGGTGGGAATGAGCAGTTCTTC | CASSPYGGGPRGGNEQFF
. | TRBJ2-1 | . | TRBV5-4 | TGTGCCAGCAGGCCAACAGGGTCTGGGGCGAATGAGCAGTTCTTC | CASRPTGSGANEQFF
. | TRBJ1-6 | few | TRBV5-4 | TGTGCCAGCAGCTTGGTCGGGAAGGGGGATTCACCCCTCCACTTT | CASSLVGKGDSPLHF
TRBD1 | TRBJ2-1 | . | TRBV5-1 | TGCGCCAGCAGCCCAGTCCCGGGACAGGGACCCCTTTACAATGAGCAGTTCTTC | CASSPVPGQGPLYNEQFF
TRBD1 | TRBJ1-1 | . | TRBV6-1 | TGTGCCAGCAGCGCCGGACAGGGTTGGAACACTGAAGCTTTCTTT | CASSAGQGWNTEAFF
TRBD2 | TRBJ2-5 | . | TRBV11-2 | TGTGCCAGCAGCAAACGGACTAGCGGGGCTTGGGGAGAGACCCAGTACTTC | CASSKRTSGAWGETQYF
. | TRBJ2-5 | . | TRBV6-6 | TGTGCCAGCAGCCAGGGCAGGGGAGGGGCATTAGAGACCCAGTACTTC | CASSQGRGGALETQYF
TRBD1 | TRBJ1-5 | few | TRBV7-9 | TGTGCCAGCAGCCCGGGACAGAATAATCAGCCCCAGCATTTT | CASSPGQNNQPQHF
. | TRBJ2-5 | once | TRBV30 | TGTGCCTGGAGTCCTGCGTCCAGAGGGGAGACCCAGTACTTC | CAWSPASRGETQYF
TRBD2 | TRBJ2-5 | . | TRBV5-4 | TGTGCCAGCAGCCCAAACCTAGCGGGGGTCGGGGAGACCCAGTACTTC | CASSPNLAGVGETQYF
TRBD1 | TRBJ2-1 | . | TRBV6-5 | TGTGCCAGCAGCCGCGGGACAGGATGGGGCAATGAGCAGTTCTTC | CASSRGTGWGNEQFF
TRBD2 | TRBJ2-3 | . | TRBV2 | TGTGCCAGCAGTGAAGCCGGGGGGGCAGATACGCAGTATTTT | CASSEAGGADTQYF
TRBD1 | TRBJ1-6 | few | TRBV19 | TGTGCCAGTAGTGCCCGGACAGGGGGCTTAGATTCACCCCTCCACTTT | CASSARTGGLDSPLHF
TRBD1 | TRBJ2-1 | . | TRBV9 | TGTGCCAGCAGCGCCGGGACAGGGAGTTACAATGAGCAGTTCTTC | CASSAGTGSYNEQFF
. | TRBJ1-4 | . | TRBV29-1 | TGCAGCGTCTACAGGGCTGGAAATGAAAAACTGTTTTTT | CSVYRAGNEKLFF
. | TRBJ1-1 | . | TRBV4-2 | TGTGCCAGCAGCCAAGTGACAGGTTTTACTGAAGCTTTCTTT | CASSQVTGFTEAFF
. | TRBJ1-4 | . | TRBV29-1 | TGCAGCGTTGTAGCAGGGAGGGAAAAACTGTTTTTT | CSVVAGREKLFF
. | TRBJ2-2 | . | TRBV9 | TGTGCCAGCAGCGTACAGGGTCCGAACACCGGGGAGCTGTTTTTT | CASSVQGPNTGELFF
TRBD1 | TRBJ1-4 | . | TRBV15 | TGTGCCACCAGCAGCAGGACAGGGGGTAATGAAAAACTGTTTTTT | CATSSRTGGNEKLFF
. | TRBJ2-7 | . | TRBV5-1 | TGCGCCAGCAGCCCGGTGGATCCCAGGAGGTTCGACGAGCAGTACTTC | CASSPVDPRRFDEQYF
. | TRBJ2-5 | . | TRBV30 | TGTGCCTGGAGACGTACATTTCTAGCCCAAGAGACCCAGTACTTC | CAWRRTFLAQETQYF
. | TRBJ2-5 | . | TRBV7-9 | TGTGCCAGCAGCTTAGCGCGCTATCAAGAGACCCAGTACTTC | CASSLARYQETQYF
. | TRBJ2-7 | . | TRBV11-2 | TGTGCCAGCAGCTTAGCCCCAACAACCTCCTACGAGCAGTACTTC | CASSLAPTTSYEQYF
. | TRBJ1-1 | . | TRBV27 | TGTGCCAGCAGCCTTGGGGGGGCGGGGAACACTGAAGCTTTCTTT | CASSLGGAGNTEAFF
TRBD2 | TRBJ2-2 | . | TRBV7-2 | TGTGCCAGCAGCTTAGTAGGCGGCGCGGGAGGGACCGGGGAGCTGTTTTTT | CASSLVGGAGGTGELFF
TRBD1 | TRBJ1-2 | . | TRBV5-4 | TGTGCCAGCAGCCCTGGACAGGTCAACTATGGCTACACCTTC | CASSPGQVNYGYTF
. | TRBJ2-3 | . | TRBV2 | TGTGCCAGCAGTGCGCAAGCGGCCCTTAGCACAGATACGCAGTATTTT | CASSAQAALSTDTQYF
. | TRBJ2-1 | . | TRBV18 | TGTGCCAGCTCACCATACTCCTCCAATGAGCAGTTCTTC | CASSPYSSNEQFF
TRBD1 | TRBJ2-2 | . | TRBV7-3 | TGTGCCAGCAGCCCCGGACAGGGGCCTACCGGGGAGCTGTTTTTT | CASSPGQGPTGELFF